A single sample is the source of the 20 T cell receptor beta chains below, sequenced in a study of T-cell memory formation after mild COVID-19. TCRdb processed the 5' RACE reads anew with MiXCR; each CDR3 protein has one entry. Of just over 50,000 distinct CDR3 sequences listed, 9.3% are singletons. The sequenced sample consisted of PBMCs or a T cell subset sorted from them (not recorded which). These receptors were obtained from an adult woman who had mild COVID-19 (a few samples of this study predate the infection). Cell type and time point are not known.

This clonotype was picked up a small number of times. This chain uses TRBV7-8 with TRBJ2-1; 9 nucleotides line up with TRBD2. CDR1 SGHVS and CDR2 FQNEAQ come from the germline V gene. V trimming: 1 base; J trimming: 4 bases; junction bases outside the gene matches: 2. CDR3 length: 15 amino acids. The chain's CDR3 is CASSLETSGYNEQFF. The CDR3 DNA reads TGTGCCAGCAGCTTAGAGACTAGCGGTTACAATGAGCAGTTCTTC.

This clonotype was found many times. The CDR3, as DNA: TGTGCCAGCAGTTCCGACAGGTGGGACATTCAGTACTTC. Its translation: CASSSDRWDIQYF. The rearrangement uses TRBV3-1 and TRBJ2-4; maybe TRBD1 (6 bases). Deletions cut 6 bases from V and 8 bases from J, with 14 bases between. Germline V lookup: CDR1 LGHDT, CDR2 YNNKEL (reference sequence). The CDR3 loop spans 13 amino acids.

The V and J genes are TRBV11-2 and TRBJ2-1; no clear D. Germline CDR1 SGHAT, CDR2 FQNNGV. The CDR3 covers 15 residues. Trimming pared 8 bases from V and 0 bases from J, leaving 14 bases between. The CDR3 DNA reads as TGTGCCAGCTCCAGAGATTTAAGCTCCTACAATGAGCAGTTCTTC. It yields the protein CASSRDLSSYNEQFF.

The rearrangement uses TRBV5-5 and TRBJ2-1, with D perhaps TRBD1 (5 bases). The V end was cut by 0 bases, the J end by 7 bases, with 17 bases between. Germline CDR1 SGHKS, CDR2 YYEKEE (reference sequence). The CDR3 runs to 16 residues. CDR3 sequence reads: CASSLGRGMASNEQFF. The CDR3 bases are TGTGCCAGCAGCTTGGGAAGGGGAATGGCGTCGAATGAGCAGTTCTTC.

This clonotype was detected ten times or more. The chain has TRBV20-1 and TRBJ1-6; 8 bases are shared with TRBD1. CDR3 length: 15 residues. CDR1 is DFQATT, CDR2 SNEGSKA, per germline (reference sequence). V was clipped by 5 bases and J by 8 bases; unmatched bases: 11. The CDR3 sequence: CSASRNRGRDSPLHF. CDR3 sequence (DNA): TGCAGTGCTTCCAGAAACAGGGGGAGGGATTCACCCCTCCACTTT.

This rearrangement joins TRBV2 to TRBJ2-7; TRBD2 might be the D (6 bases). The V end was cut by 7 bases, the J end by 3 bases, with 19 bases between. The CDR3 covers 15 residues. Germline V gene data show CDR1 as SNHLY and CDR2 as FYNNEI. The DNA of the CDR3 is TGTGCCAGCAATCTCAACGCGGGGCGTTTCTACGAGCAGTACTTC. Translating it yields CASNLNAGRFYEQYF.

CDR3 nucleotide sequence: TGTGCCAGCAGCTTAGACCGCCCCGGACTGCTAGGCTACGAGCAGTACTTC. Translated: CASSLDRPGLLGYEQYF. The rearrangement joins TRBV11-2 to TRBJ2-7; tentative D call: TRBD2 (5 bases). CDR3 length: 17 residues. Germline V gene data show CDR1 as SGHAT and CDR2 as FQNNGV. V shed 0 bases and J shed 3 bases, with 18 bases lying between them. The whole variable domain, remainder taken from reference TRBV11-2 and TRBJ2-7, is EAGVAQSPRYKIIEKRQSVAFWCNPISGHATLYWYQQILGQGPKLLIQFQNNGVVDDSQLPKDRFSAERLKGVDSTLKIQPAKLEDSAVYLCASSLDRPGLLGYEQYFGPGTRLTVT.

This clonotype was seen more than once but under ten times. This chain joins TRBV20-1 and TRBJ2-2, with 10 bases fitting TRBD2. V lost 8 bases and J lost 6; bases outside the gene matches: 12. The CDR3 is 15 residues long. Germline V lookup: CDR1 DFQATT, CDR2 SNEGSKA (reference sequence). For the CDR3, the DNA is TGCAGTACTCGGACTAGCGGAGGGGGGGCCGGGGAGCTGTTTTTT. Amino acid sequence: CSTRTSGGGAGELFF.

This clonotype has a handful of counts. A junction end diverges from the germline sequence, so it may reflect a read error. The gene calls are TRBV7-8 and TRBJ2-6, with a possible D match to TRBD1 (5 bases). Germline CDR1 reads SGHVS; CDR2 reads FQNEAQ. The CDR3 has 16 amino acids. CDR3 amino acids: CVSSLFRQSGANVLTF. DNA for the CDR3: TGTGTCAGCAGCTTATTCAGACAGTCTGGGGCCAACGTCCTGACTTTC.

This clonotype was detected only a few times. Here the CDR3 DNA reads TGTGCCATCAGTGAGAGGGGCTCCACAATAGGGGGGTACACCTTC. It is translated as CAISERGSTIGGYTF. The rearrangement uses TRBV10-3 and TRBJ1-2; D is possibly TRBD1 (6 bases). Germline CDR1 ENHRY, CDR2 SYGVKD. The germline V and J ends were trimmed by 2 bases and 11 bases, with 21 bases remaining between them. The CDR3 is 15 amino acids.

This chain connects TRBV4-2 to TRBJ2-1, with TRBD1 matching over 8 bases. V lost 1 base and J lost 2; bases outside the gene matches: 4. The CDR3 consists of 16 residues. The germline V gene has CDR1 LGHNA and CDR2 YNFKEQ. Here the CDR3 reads CASSQVAGQAYNEQFF. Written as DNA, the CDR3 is TGTGCCAGCAGCCAAGTCGCGGGACAGGCCTACAATGAGCAGTTCTTC.

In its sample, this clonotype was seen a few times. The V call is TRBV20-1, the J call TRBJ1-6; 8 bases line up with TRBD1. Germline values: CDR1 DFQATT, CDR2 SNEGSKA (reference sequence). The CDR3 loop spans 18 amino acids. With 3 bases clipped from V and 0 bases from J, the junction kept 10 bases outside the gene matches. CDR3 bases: TGCAGTGCTAGCGTCGGGACAGGAAGGGTCTCCTATAATTCACCCCTCCACTTT. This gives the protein CSASVGTGRVSYNSPLHF.

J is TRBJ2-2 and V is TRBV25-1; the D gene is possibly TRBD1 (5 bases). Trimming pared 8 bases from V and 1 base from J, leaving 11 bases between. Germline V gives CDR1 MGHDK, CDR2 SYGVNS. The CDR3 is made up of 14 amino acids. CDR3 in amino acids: CASRPTGNTGELFF. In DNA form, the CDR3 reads TGTGCCAGCCGCCCTACAGGGAACACCGGGGAGCTGTTTTTT. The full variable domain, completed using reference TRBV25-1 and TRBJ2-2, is EADIYQTPRYLVIGTGKKITLECSQTMGHDKMYWYQQDPGMELHLIHYSYGVNSTEKGDLSSESTVSRIRTEHFPLTLESARPSHTSQYLCASRPTGNTGELFFGEGSRLTVL.

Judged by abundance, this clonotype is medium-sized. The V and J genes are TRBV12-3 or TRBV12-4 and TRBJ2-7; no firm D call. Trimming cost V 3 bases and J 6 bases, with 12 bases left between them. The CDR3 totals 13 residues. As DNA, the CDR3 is TGTGCCAGCAGTTTCGGGTCTGGTGGCGAGCAGTACTTC. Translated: CASSFGSGGEQYF.

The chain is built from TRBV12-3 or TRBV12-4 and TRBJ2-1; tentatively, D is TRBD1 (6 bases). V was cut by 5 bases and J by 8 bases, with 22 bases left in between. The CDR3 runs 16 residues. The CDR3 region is CASSALRGGGRDEQFF. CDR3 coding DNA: TGTGCCAGCAGTGCCCTACGGGGTGGGGGCAGAGATGAGCAGTTCTTC.

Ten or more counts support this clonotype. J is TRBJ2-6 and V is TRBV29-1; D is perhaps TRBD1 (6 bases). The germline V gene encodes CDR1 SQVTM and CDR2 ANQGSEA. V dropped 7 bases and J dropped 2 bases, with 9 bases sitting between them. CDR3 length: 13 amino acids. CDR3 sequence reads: CSAYRAGANVLTF. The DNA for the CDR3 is TGCAGCGCCTACAGGGCTGGGGCCAACGTCCTGACTTTC.

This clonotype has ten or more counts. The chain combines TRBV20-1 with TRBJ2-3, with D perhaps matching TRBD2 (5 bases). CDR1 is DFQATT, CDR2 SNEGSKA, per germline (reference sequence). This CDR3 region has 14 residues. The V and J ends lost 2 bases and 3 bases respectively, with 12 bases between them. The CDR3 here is CSARLSGETDTQYF. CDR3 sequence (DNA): TGCAGTGCTAGACTGAGCGGAGAAACAGATACGCAGTATTTT.

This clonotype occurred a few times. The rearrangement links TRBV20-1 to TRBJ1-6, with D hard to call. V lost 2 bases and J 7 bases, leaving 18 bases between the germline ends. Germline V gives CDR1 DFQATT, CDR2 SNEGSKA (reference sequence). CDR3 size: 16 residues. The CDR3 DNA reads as TGCAGTGCTAGAACCGGATCACTCAATGGGAATTCACCCCTCCACTTT. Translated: CSARTGSLNGNSPLHF.

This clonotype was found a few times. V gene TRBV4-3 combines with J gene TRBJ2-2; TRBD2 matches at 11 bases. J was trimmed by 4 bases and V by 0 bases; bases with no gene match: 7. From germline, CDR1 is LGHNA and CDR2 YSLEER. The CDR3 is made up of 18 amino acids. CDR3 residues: CASSQDWGTSGTTGELFF. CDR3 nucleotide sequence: TGCGCCAGCAGCCAAGATTGGGGGACTAGCGGTACCACCGGGGAGCTGTTTTTT.

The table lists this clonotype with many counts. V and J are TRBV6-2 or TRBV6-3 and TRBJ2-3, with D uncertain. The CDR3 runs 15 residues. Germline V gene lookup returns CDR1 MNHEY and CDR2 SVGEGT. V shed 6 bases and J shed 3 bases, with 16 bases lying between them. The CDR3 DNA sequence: TGTGCCAGCAGAAACTCGTTGGGCCGGACAGATACGCAGTATTTT. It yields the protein CASRNSLGRTDTQYF.